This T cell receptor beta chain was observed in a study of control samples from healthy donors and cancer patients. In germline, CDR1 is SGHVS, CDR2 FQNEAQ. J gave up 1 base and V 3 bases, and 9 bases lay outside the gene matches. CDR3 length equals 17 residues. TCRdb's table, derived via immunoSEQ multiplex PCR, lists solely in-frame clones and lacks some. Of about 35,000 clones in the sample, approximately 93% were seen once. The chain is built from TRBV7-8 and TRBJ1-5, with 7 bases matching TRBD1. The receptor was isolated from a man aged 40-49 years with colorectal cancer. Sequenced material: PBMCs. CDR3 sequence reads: CASSFGQDGISNQPQHF. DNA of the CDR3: TGTGCCAGCAGCTTCGGACAGGACGGTATCAGCAATCAGCCCCAGCATTTT. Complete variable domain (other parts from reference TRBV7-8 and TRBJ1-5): GAGVSQSPRYKVAKRGQDVALRCDPISGHVSLFWYQQALGQGPEFLTYFQNEAQLDKSGLPSDRFFAERPEGSVSTLKIQRTQQEDSAVYLCASSFGQDGISNQPQHFGDGTRLSIL.